Here is one T cell receptor beta chain with its context. The specificity of this receptor is unknown. A junction boundary mismatches the germline segment, possibly from a read error. Starting from 450 to 500 ng total RNA, TCRbeta-specific cDNA was produced by reverse transcription with a constant-region primer and ProtoScript II reverse transcriptase. The TCRbeta libraries were prepared through three rounds of nested multiplex PCR following a slightly modified ARM-PCR procedure. Each of the first two PCR rounds ran for 10 cycles and used multiplex TRBV1-TRBV30 forward primers together with a Cbeta reverse primer. Sample barcodes and Illumina adapters were added in a final 25-cycle PCR using Deep VentR polymerase. Before sequencing, amplicons between 200 and 500 bp were purified from gel using a QIAquick gel extraction kit. An Illumina HiSeq 2500 was used to sequence the TCRbeta amplicons, generating 250-bp paired-end reads. The published analysis was carried out like this. Reads were quality-trimmed with Trimmomatic v0.33, and paired reads were merged with FLASH v1.2.11 to recover full CDR3 sequences. V, D and J germline segments were assigned to the rearranged TCRbeta sequences by MiGEC v1.2.1b. Clonotype statistics and Shannon-Wiener diversity indices were computed with VDJtools v1.0.0. To cut down on sampling bias, every analysis after diversity analysis relied on just the 250 most abundant clonotypes from each sample. TCRdb reprocessed the public reads (quality trimming at Q25 with fastp, clone calling with MiXCR) and kept in-frame beta chains. One record per CDR3 amino acid sequence lists the most common genes and DNA. These V and J calls rely on TCRdb rather than the paper's analysis. For this sample there are over 100,000 distinct CDR3 sequences; about two thirds appear just once. 8.1% of the sample belongs to the ten largest clones.

The entry originates in a study of tumor-infiltrating lymphocytes in primary liver carcinoma (dated by TCRdb to about 2017). Describing the broader study: Of the five patients, three men and two women aged 30 to 69 years, four had hepatocellular carcinoma and one had combined HCC and intrahepatic cholangiocarcinoma. The five patients had tumors of stage T1-T3 N0M0, with maximum diameters ranging from roughly 4 to 11 cm. Roughly 3.5 to 8 million productive TCRbeta reads were obtained per sample, and no significant difference in read depth was found between tissue types. Across five regions of each liver tumor, along with adjacent normal tissue and blood, the study brought together TCRbeta repertoire sequencing, expression microarrays and whole-exome sequencing. A total of 35 specimens from 5 patients underwent TCRbeta repertoire sequencing, comprising around 25 tumor regions, 5 adjacent noncancerous liver tissues and 5 peripheral blood samples. Technical replicate repertoires showed high reproducibility, with mean shared-clone rates roughly 0.87 and correlation coefficients above 0.95. What the authors observed across the whole study: Consistent with antigen-driven expansion, pairs of tumor regions showed higher repertoire overlap (mean roughly 36%) than either tumor-adjacent pairs (about 17%) or tumor-blood pairs (roughly 14%). Only the TCR beta chain was sequenced, so true repertoire diversity is likely underestimated because unpaired alpha chains were not captured. Bulk unsorted samples precluded comparing CD4+ and CD8+ T cell repertoires. With just four to six patients in the study, the authors point out that the findings should be validated in a larger study. The top 250 clones accounted for a significantly greater share of the repertoire in tumors than in blood (p = 0.039).

The germline V gene yields SQVTM for CDR1 and ANQGSEA for CDR2. CDR3 length: 16 amino acids, cysteine to phenylalanine. The sequence is cut down to CDR3 DNA, 48 bases in frame from base 1. Total RNA and DNA were co-extracted from approximately 20-30 mg of bulk tissue with the AllPrep DNA/RNA mini kit, without cell sorting. Four to six patients with histopathologically diagnosed primary liver carcinoma underwent surgical resection in China between late 2015 and March 2016. Patients had chronic HBV infection and were treatment-naive at sampling. Each fresh piece of tumor and adjacent tissue was cut in two, with one half stored in RNAlater at -80 degrees C and the other half sent for histology.

The rearrangement joined TRBV29-1 to TRBJ2-3, with the D gene possibly TRBD1 or TRBD2, each one fitting 5 bases. The clonotype originates from a woman aged 55-70 years with primary liver carcinoma and hepatitis B virus infection. The source material was tumor-adjacent normal liver tissue. The bases read TGCAGCGTTGAAGGGGCTCCGGGACGACCCATAGATATGCAGTATTTT. Its translation is CSVEGAPGRPIDMQYF.